This T cell receptor (beta chain) was obtained from a study of T cell changes during pregnancy in multiple sclerosis. The CDR3 covers 17 residues. With 1 base clipped from V and 0 bases from J, the junction kept 6 bases outside the gene matches. The germline V gene has CDR1 LGHNT and CDR2 FRNRAP. Clones were sequenced by immunoSEQ multiplex PCR, and TCRdb holds only the in-frame ones, with some missing. The sample includes around 60,000 clones, approximately 93% of them seen just once. This clone was detected only once. Sequenced here: peripheral blood, sampled after pregnancy. The receptor's source is a female donor with multiple sclerosis, enrolled in a pregnancy study. This chain uses TRBV12-5 with TRBJ1-1, with 9 bases fitting TRBD1. The CDR3 spells CASGLAPGTGMNTEAFF. In DNA form, the CDR3 reads TGTGCTAGTGGTTTGGCCCCAGGGACAGGGATGAACACTGAAGCTTTCTTT. The whole variable domain, filled in from reference TRBV12-5 and TRBJ1-1, reads DARVTQTPRHKVTEMGQEVTMRCQPILGHNTVFWYRQTMMQGLELLAYFRNRAPLDDSGMPKDRFSAEMPDATLATLKIQPSEPRDSAVYFCASGLAPGTGMNTEAFFGQGTRLTVV.